The present entry profiles one TCR beta chain with its context. Its specificity is not known. Sorted subsets were CFSE-labeled and cultured roughly 5 days with allogeneic dendritic cells. TCRdb keeps only in-frame clones here, not all; method: immunoSEQ multiplex PCR. The sample shows thousands of clones, 65% to 70% of them seen only once. This sample was taken from a study of regulatory dendritic cells for organ transplantation. Study-level information: Regulatory dendritic cells were monocyte-derived, receiving vitamin D3 on days 0 and 4 and IL-10 on day 4.

Trimming cost V 5 bases and J 5 bases; bases outside gene matches: 3. This CDR3 comprises 12 residues. CDR1 and CDR2 from the germline V gene are SGHNT and YYREEE (reference sequence). Notes on the study in general: Resting memory CD8+ T cells held the most alloreactive clonotypes.

Input material: memory CD4+ T cells from blood cultured with dendritic cells. Subset here: CD45RO+ memory T cells. The sequence was obtained from a human donor in good health. This chain uses TRBV5-4 with TRBJ1-1; 7 bases fit TRBD1. CDR3 in DNA: TGTGCCAGCAGTCAGGGGGGAACTGAAGCTTTCTTT. Protein sequence: CASSQGGTEAFF.